This TCR beta chain is drawn from a study of identical twins. Points from the study as a whole: Twin-shared out-of-frame alpha sequences were enriched for low generation probability. Out-of-frame TCR alpha sharing observed in monozygotic twins exceeded model estimates.

CDR1 and CDR2 (germline): SGHDT, YYEEEE. V was shortened by 7 bases and J by 5 bases, with 16 bases between the two germline ends. This CDR3 has 13 residues. TCRdb reprocessed the 5' RACE reads with MiXCR, giving one entry per CDR3 protein. The data hold 550,000 to 700,000 distinct CDR3 sequences, with approximately 9.6% observed a single time. As to this clonotype: Its specificity is not known.

These data also featured in a second study, about yellow fever vaccine responses in identical twins.

The chain couples TRBV5-6 to TRBJ2-7; D gene unclear. The sample consisted of PBMCs. This receptor was obtained from a woman aged 18 to 35 in good health. Here the CDR3 DNA reads TGTGCCAGCGGCTCCGGGCTAGGTCACGAGCAGTACTTC. Its protein product is CASGSGLGHEQYF.